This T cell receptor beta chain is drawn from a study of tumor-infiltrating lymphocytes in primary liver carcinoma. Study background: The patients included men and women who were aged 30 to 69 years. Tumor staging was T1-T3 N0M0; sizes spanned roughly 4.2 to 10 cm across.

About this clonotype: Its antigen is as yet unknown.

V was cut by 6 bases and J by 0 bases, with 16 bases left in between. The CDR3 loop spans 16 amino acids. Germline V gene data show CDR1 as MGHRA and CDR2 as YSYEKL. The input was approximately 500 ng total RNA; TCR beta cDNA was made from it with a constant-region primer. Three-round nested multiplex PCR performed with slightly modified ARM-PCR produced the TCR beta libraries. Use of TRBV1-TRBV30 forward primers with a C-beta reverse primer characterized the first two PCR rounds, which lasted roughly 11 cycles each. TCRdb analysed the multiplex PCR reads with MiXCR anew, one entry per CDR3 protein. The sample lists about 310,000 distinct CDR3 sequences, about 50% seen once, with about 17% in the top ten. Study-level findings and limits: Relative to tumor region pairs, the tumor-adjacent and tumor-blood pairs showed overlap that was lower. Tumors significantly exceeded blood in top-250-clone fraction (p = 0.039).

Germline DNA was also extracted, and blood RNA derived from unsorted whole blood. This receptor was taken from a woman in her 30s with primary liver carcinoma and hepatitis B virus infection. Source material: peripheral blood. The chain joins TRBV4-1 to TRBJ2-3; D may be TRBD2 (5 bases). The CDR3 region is CASSAPGTSSTDTQYF. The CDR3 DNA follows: TGCGCCAGCAGTGCCCCGGGAACGTCTAGCACAGATACGCAGTATTTT.